Below, one T cell receptor beta chain is given with its context. Each CDR3 protein gets one entry after TCRdb re-called the 5' RACE reads with MiXCR. The sample has some 300,000 distinct CDR3 sequences; less than 25% are singletons. The sample originates from a study of CD8 T cells in ankylosing spondylitis. Looked up from germline, CDR1 is LNHDA and CDR2 is SQIVND (reference sequence). V was pared by 3 bases and J by 5 bases, with 13 bases between. There are 14 residues in the CDR3. The source material was blood, either unsorted or a sorted T cell fraction (not recorded which). The sequence came from a female donor with ankylosing spondylitis or in good health (not recorded which). The J gene is TRBJ2-5, the V gene TRBV19; D is possibly TRBD2 (5 bases). CDR3 sequence reads: CASSISPEGETQYF. Here the CDR3 DNA reads TGTGCCAGTAGTATTTCCCCCGAGGGCGAGACCCAGTACTTC.